What follows are 18 T cell receptor beta chains derived from one specimen sequenced in a study of cytomegalovirus exposure and HLA in healthy donors. PCR involved 60 Vbeta and 13 Jbeta primers. The data were produced by immunoSEQ multiplex PCR, yet TCRdb's version contains in-frame clones alone and is incomplete. The sample gives about 140,000 clones, around 77% of which show up once; 2% to 2.5% is in the top ten. Sequencing was performed on PBMCs. The receptors stem from a man in his thirties or forties in good health and CMV-seronegative.

V and J are TRBV11-2 and TRBJ2-1, with TRBD2 as a possible D gene (5 bases). Trimming left V 2 bases short and J 5 bases short, with 10 bases between. This CDR3 comprises 14 residues. Looked up from germline, CDR1 is SGHAT and CDR2 is FQNNGV. CDR3 nucleotide sequence: TGTGCCAGCAGCTTAATTTCCGGGGACAATGAGCAGTTCTTC. Its translation is CASSLISGDNEQFF.

The chain carries TRBV11-1 and TRBJ2-7; possibly TRBD2 for D (5 bases). This CDR3 region has 16 residues. The V gene lost 0 bases and the J gene lost 1 base, with 13 bases spanning the gap. Germline V gene lookup returns CDR1 SGHAT and CDR2 FQDESV (reference sequence). The CDR3 sequence is CASSLALPDLSYEQYF. As DNA, the CDR3 is TGTGCCAGCAGCTTAGCGCTTCCGGACTTATCCTACGAGCAGTACTTC.

The CDR3 DNA reads TGCGCCAGCAGCCAAGATCGGGGGACAGGCTCCTACAATGAGCAGTTCTTC. The encoded protein is CASSQDRGTGSYNEQFF. V is TRBV4-1 and J is TRBJ2-1; 8 nucleotides agree with TRBD1. Germline V gives CDR1 MGHRA, CDR2 YSYEKL. The CDR3 covers 17 residues. Trimming took 0 bases from V and 0 from J; bases not matched to a gene: 4.

This clone was found once. The rearrangement joins TRBV11-2 to TRBJ2-2, with no clear D. V lost 1 base to trimming and J lost 0 bases, with 6 bases between them. The CDR3 runs to 15 residues. Germline V gene data show CDR1 as SGHAT and CDR2 as FQNNGV. CDR3 coding DNA: TGTGCCAGCAGCTTAGGTGTCTCGAACACCGGGGAGCTGTTTTTT. It specifies CASSLGVSNTGELFF.

The chain is built from TRBV2 and TRBJ1-5; possible D gene TRBD1, 5 bases. The V gene's germline CDR1 is SNHLY and CDR2 FYNNEI. V lost 6 bases to trimming and J lost 4 bases, with 13 bases between them. This CDR3 spans 14 amino acids. The CDR3 DNA follows: TGTGCCAGCAGCCGCCAGGGTTCGAATCAGCCCCAGCATTTT. Its translation: CASSRQGSNQPQHF. Full variable domain (rest looked up from reference TRBV2 and TRBJ1-5): EPEVTQTPSHQVTQMGQEVILRCVPISNHLYFYWYRQILGQKVEFLVSFYNNEISEKSEIFDDQFSVERPDGSNFTLKIRSTKLEDSAMYFCASSRQGSNQPQHFGDGTRLSIL.

The rearrangement links TRBV6-5 to TRBJ1-2, with D hard to call. This CDR3 region has 13 residues. Trimming cost V 7 bases and J 2 bases, with 11 bases left between them. Germline values: CDR1 MNHEY, CDR2 SVGAGI. CDR3 DNA: TGTGCCAGCACCGTCGGAGCGAACTATGGCTACACCTTC. It encodes CASTVGANYGYTF.

The chain has TRBV28 and TRBJ1-2, with D possibly TRBD1 on 6 matching bases. The CDR3 covers 12 residues. Trimming stripped 6 bases from V and 3 bases from J, with 8 bases between. From germline, CDR1 is MDHEN and CDR2 SYDVKM. The chain's CDR3 is CASRRQDYGYTF. Here the CDR3 DNA reads TGTGCCAGCAGACGACAGGACTATGGCTACACCTTC.

This clone was recorded once. The rearrangement uses TRBV6-5 and TRBJ1-3; D remains ambiguous. The length of the CDR3 is 15 residues. The V gene lost 2 bases and the J gene lost 2 bases, with 10 bases spanning the gap. Germline CDR1 and CDR2: MNHEY and SVGAGI. CDR3 nucleotide sequence: TGTGCCAGCAGTTACGCCCAGCGACCTGGAAACACCATATATTTT. Amino acids: CASSYAQRPGNTIYF.

The gene calls are TRBV5-4 and TRBJ2-1; TRBD2 matches at 8 bases. In germline, CDR1 is SGHNT, CDR2 YYREEE (reference sequence). The CDR3 has 16 amino acids. V gave up 0 bases and J gave up 8 bases; unmatched junction bases: 10. The CDR3 nucleotides read TGTGCCAGCAGCTTGGCCGGGGGACTAGTGAGCTATGAGCAGTTCTTC. The encoded protein is CASSLAGGLVSYEQFF. Full variable domain (missing parts from reference TRBV5-4 and TRBJ2-1): ETGVTQSPTHLIKTRGQQVTLRCSSQSGHNTVSWYQQALGQGPQFIFQYYREEENGRGNFPPRFSGLQFPNYSSELNVNALELDDSALYLCASSLAGGLVSYEQFFGPGTRLTVL.

CDR3 DNA: TGTGCCAGCAGCTTAGGCGGGGGCCCGGGCACCGGGGAGCTGTTTTTT. Protein product: CASSLGGGPGTGELFF. The chain links TRBV7-9 to TRBJ2-2, with D maybe TRBD2 (7 bases). Germline values: CDR1 SEHNR, CDR2 FQNEAQ (reference sequence). With 1 base removed from V and 4 bases from J, the gap between germline ends came to 13 bases. CDR3 size: 16 residues.

The chain joins TRBV25-1 to TRBJ2-7; TRBD2 aligns across 9 bases. After removal of 4 bases from V and 0 bases from J, the junction contained 1 base not matched to a gene. This CDR3 has 14 amino acids. The germline V gene encodes CDR1 MGHDK and CDR2 SYGVNS. CDR3 nucleotides: TGTGCCAGCAGTGGGACTAGCGACTCCTACGAGCAGTACTTC. It yields the protein CASSGTSDSYEQYF.

The genes are TRBV6-1 and TRBJ1-5, with D hard to call. V was shortened by 7 bases and J by 4 bases, with 11 bases between the two germline ends. Germline CDR1 is MNHNS and CDR2 is SASEGT. This CDR3 has 13 residues. The CDR3 sequence: CASINSKNQPQHF. The CDR3, as DNA: TGTGCCAGCATAAACAGTAAGAATCAGCCCCAGCATTTT.

In this sample, this clone turned up a few times. The CDR3 is CASSRTGGPGNTIYF. Here the CDR3 DNA reads TGTGCCAGCAGTCGCACAGGGGGCCCTGGAAACACCATATATTTT. The V call is TRBV27, the J call TRBJ1-3; 9 bases are a match to TRBD1. Germline V gene sequence: CDR1 MNHEY, CDR2 SMNVEV (reference sequence). This CDR3 is 15 amino acids long. V lost 5 bases and J lost 2; bases outside the gene matches: 4.

The gene calls are TRBV6-5 and TRBJ2-2, with 7 bases matching TRBD2. The V segment lost 7 bases and the J segment 6 bases; nucleotides outside the gene matches: 8. This CDR3 spans 14 amino acids. In germline, CDR1 is MNHEY, CDR2 SVGAGI. CDR3 nucleotide sequence: TGTGCCAGCAAGGCGGGAGTAGGGTCCGGGGAGCTGTTTTTT. It codes for CASKAGVGSGELFF.

This rearrangement joins TRBV19 to TRBJ2-7; 9 bases fit TRBD2. The V and J ends lost 5 bases and 0 bases, in that order; junction bases with no gene match: 5. The CDR3 has 15 residues. Germline values: CDR1 LNHDA, CDR2 SQIVND (reference sequence). CDR3 protein: CASSEGLAHSYEQYF. CDR3 DNA: TGTGCCAGTAGTGAAGGACTAGCGCACTCCTACGAGCAGTACTTC.

The chain links TRBV6-5 to TRBJ1-1, with D possibly being TRBD1 (6 bases). V was shortened by 5 bases and J by 4 bases, with 17 bases between the two germline ends. Per the germline V gene, CDR1 is MNHEY and CDR2 is SVGAGI. The CDR3 sequence is 15 residues long. The CDR3 protein is CASSTPRQAPTEAFF. As DNA, the CDR3 is TGTGCCAGCAGTACCCCCCGACAGGCCCCCACTGAAGCTTTCTTT.

This chain links TRBV6-5 with TRBJ2-4; tentatively, D is TRBD1 or TRBD2 (6 bases each). Germline V gene sequence: CDR1 MNHEY, CDR2 SVGAGI. Trimming shortened V by 4 bases and J by 5 bases, and 15 bases separated the two germline ends. The CDR3 has 15 amino acids. CDR3 DNA sequence: TGTGCCAGCAGTTCCTCGGGGGCAGCGGAAAACATTCAGTACTTC. Translated: CASSSSGAAENIQYF.

The chain couples TRBV7-6 to TRBJ2-3; D possibly corresponds to TRBD2 (6 bases). Trimming stripped 1 base from V and 1 base from J, with 9 bases between. From germline, CDR1 is SGHVS and CDR2 FNYEAQ. CDR3 length equals 15 residues. CDR3 sequence reads: CASSLVGGGTDTQYF. The CDR3 bases are TGTGCCAGCAGCTTAGTCGGAGGGGGCACAGATACGCAGTATTTT.